Presented here are 10 T cell receptor beta chains from one specimen sequenced in a study of chemoradiotherapy in HPV16-positive cancers. Data came from immunoSEQ multiplex PCR; TCRdb stores just in-frame clones and leaves some out. Among 11,000 to 15,000 clones listed, approximately 91% were seen once. Source: blood, taken from a patient who underwent chemoradiotherapy. The source of these receptors is a human donor with HPV-associated anogenital cancer.

The DNA for the CDR3 is TGTGCCAGCACTAAAAGCGGGGGGGCAAACAATGAGCAGTTCTTC. The encoded protein is CASTKSGGANNEQFF. The chain links TRBV25-1 to TRBJ2-1; 10 bases agree with TRBD2. Trimming cost V 7 bases and J 5 bases; bases outside gene matches: 8. The CDR3 is 15 amino acids. The germline gives CDR1 MGHDK, CDR2 SYGVNS.

The chain is built from TRBV12-5 and TRBJ1-4, with 7 bases aligning to TRBD1. The CDR3 consists of 14 residues. With V trimmed by 6 bases and J by 6 bases, 7 bases remained unmatched. Germline-derived CDR1 and CDR2 are LGHNT and FRNRAP. The CDR3 region is CASGSRQGDEKLFF. CDR3 nucleotides: TGTGCTAGTGGCTCGAGGCAGGGGGATGAAAAACTGTTTTTT.

The chain employs TRBV15 and TRBJ1-2, with a possible D match to TRBD1 (5 bases). CDR3 size: 16 residues. Per germline, CDR1 LNHNV and CDR2 YYDKDF (reference sequence). V was shortened by 0 bases and J by 6 bases, with 17 bases between the two germline ends. CDR3 DNA: TGTGCCACCAGCAGAGACTCCGGGACCCCCTGGGATGGCTACACCTTC. Amino acids: CATSRDSGTPWDGYTF.

V and J are TRBV5-6 and TRBJ1-4; D perhaps matches TRBD1 (6 bases). Germline loops: CDR1 SGHDT, CDR2 YYEEEE. The CDR3 sequence is 16 residues long. Trimming took 6 bases from V and 4 from J, leaving 19 bases between them. The CDR3: CASTRRGAGGNEKLFF. CDR3 bases: TGTGCCAGCACACGGAGGGGGGCTGGAGGTAATGAAAAACTGTTTTTT.

The gene calls are TRBV27 and TRBJ1-1, with D perhaps TRBD1 (6 bases). Per the germline V gene, CDR1 is MNHEY and CDR2 is SMNVEV (reference sequence). There are 13 residues in the CDR3. V was cut by 4 bases and J by 5 bases, with 11 bases left in between. DNA of the CDR3: TGTGCCAGCAGTTATAACAGGGTAACTGAAGCTTTCTTT. Translation gives CASSYNRVTEAFF.

The V gene is TRBV30, the J gene TRBJ2-7; D might be TRBD2 (5 bases). Trimming took 2 bases from V and 3 from J, leaving 11 bases between them. The length of the CDR3 is 13 residues. Germline CDR1 GTSNPN, CDR2 SVGIG (reference sequence). For the CDR3, the DNA is TGTGCCTGGAGTCAATACGGAGGCTACGAGCAGTACTTC. Amino acids: CAWSQYGGYEQYF.

The V and J genes are TRBV28 and TRBJ1-4, with D perhaps matching TRBD1 (6 bases). Trimming took off 3 bases at V and 15 bases at J, with 14 bases between the two ends. The CDR3 is made up of 12 amino acids. The germline gives CDR1 MDHEN, CDR2 SYDVKM. CDR3 nucleotide sequence: TGTGCCAGCAGTTTCGGGGGGCCCGGTATGTTTTTT. Translation: CASSFGGPGMFF.

The chain employs TRBV5-5 and TRBJ2-1; the match to TRBD1 covers 10 bases. Germline CDR1 is SGHKS and CDR2 is YYEKEE (reference sequence). V was pared by 4 bases and J by 6 bases, with 10 bases of the junction left unmatched. This CDR3 has 16 amino acids. The CDR3 DNA sequence: TGTGCCAGCAGCCGCACCGGGACAGGGGATCCCAATGAGCAGTTCTTC. Amino acids: CASSRTGTGDPNEQFF.

The rearrangement joins TRBV19 to TRBJ1-1; the D gene is possibly TRBD1 (5 bases). With 2 bases removed from V and 8 bases from J, the gap between germline ends came to 12 bases. CDR1 is LNHDA, CDR2 SQIVND, per germline (reference sequence). The CDR3 is 13 residues long. CDR3 in amino acids: CASSITGLREAFF. The CDR3 DNA reads as TGTGCCAGTAGTATAACGGGGCTTCGCGAAGCTTTCTTT. Drawing the rest from reference TRBV19 and TRBJ1-1, the complete variable domain is DGGITQSPKYLFRKEGQNVTLSCEQNLNHDAMYWYRQDPGQGLRLIYYSQIVNDFQKGDIAEGYSVSREKKESFPLTVTSAQKNPTAFYLCASSITGLREAFFGQGTRLTVV.

The rearrangement links TRBV4-1 to TRBJ2-7, with 7 bases that match TRBD1. This CDR3 spans 13 amino acids. In germline, CDR1 is MGHRA, CDR2 YSYEKL. The V gene end was trimmed by 5 bases and the J gene end by 3 bases; junction bases not matched to a gene: 4. The CDR3 spells CASSSHRGYEQYF. CDR3 sequence (DNA): TGCGCCAGCAGCTCCCACAGGGGCTACGAGCAGTACTTC.